This is a list of T cell receptor beta chains from one sample in a study of blood T cell repertoires in COVID-19. TCRdb's copy holds only in-frame clones and misses some; the assay was immunoSEQ multiplex PCR. The sample yields about 280,000 clones, roughly 87% seen once. The sample was peripheral blood. The origin of the receptors is a human donor in a cohort sampled during active COVID-19. Both conserved end residues are part of each CDR3. Fields, in order: D gene, clone size, J gene, V gene, CDR3 DNA, CDR3 protein. A D gene is named only where the DNA matches it firmly. Clone size is not always given. Where it is, it says once, few, many or a class for expanded clones.

d_call: TRBD1
clone_size: .
j_call: TRBJ2-7
v_call: TRBV14
cdr3_nt: TGTGCCAGCAGCCCAAACACAGGGGGCTTTTTGTACGAGCAGTACTTC
cdr3_aa: CASSPNTGGFLYEQYF

d_call: .
clone_size: few
j_call: TRBJ2-2
v_call: TRBV2
cdr3_nt: TGTGCCAGCAGTGTGGAGGGCGGGGAGCTGTTTTTT
cdr3_aa: CASSVEGGELFF

d_call: .
clone_size: .
j_call: TRBJ2-2
v_call: TRBV24-1
cdr3_nt: TGTGCCACCCAGGAGGCACAGGGGAACACCGGGGAGCTGTTTTTT
cdr3_aa: CATQEAQGNTGELFF

d_call: .
clone_size: .
j_call: TRBJ1-4
v_call: TRBV10-3
cdr3_nt: TGTGCCATCAGTCCAGGCCCGGAAAAACTGTTTTTT
cdr3_aa: CAISPGPEKLFF

d_call: .
clone_size: .
j_call: TRBJ1-1
v_call: TRBV28
cdr3_nt: TGTGCCAGCAGTTCCCCCGGGGGGGCAAAGGGGACTGAAGCTTTCTTT
cdr3_aa: CASSSPGGAKGTEAFF

d_call: .
clone_size: .
j_call: TRBJ1-2
v_call: TRBV15
cdr3_nt: TGTGCCACCTCCCCCGACACTAACTATGGCTACACCTTC
cdr3_aa: CATSPDTNYGYTF

d_call: TRBD1
clone_size: .
j_call: TRBJ1-2
v_call: TRBV7-8
cdr3_nt: TGTGCCAGCAGCCTACAGGGGGCAGGGGACTATGGCTACACCTTC
cdr3_aa: CASSLQGAGDYGYTF

d_call: TRBD1
clone_size: .
j_call: TRBJ2-4
v_call: TRBV6-5
cdr3_nt: TGTGCCAGCCGACAGGGAATGATGGGAAACATTCAGTACTTC
cdr3_aa: CASRQGMMGNIQYF

d_call: TRBD2
clone_size: .
j_call: TRBJ2-2
v_call: TRBV14
cdr3_nt: TGTGCCAGCAGCCAGGGACTAGCGAGTACCGGGGAGCTGTTTTTT
cdr3_aa: CASSQGLASTGELFF

d_call: .
clone_size: .
j_call: TRBJ2-3
v_call: TRBV12-2
cdr3_nt: TGTGCAAGTCGCTTTAGTGGGACTAGCGGAACAGATACGCAGTATTTT
cdr3_aa: CASRFSGTSGTDTQYF

d_call: .
clone_size: .
j_call: TRBJ2-3
v_call: TRBV2
cdr3_nt: TGTGCCAGCAGTGAAGGTCGGACAGATACGCAGTATTTT
cdr3_aa: CASSEGRTDTQYF

d_call: TRBD2
clone_size: .
j_call: TRBJ2-1
v_call: TRBV4-3
cdr3_nt: TGCGCCAGCAGCCATATACGGACTAGCGGGTACAATGAGCAGTTCTTC
cdr3_aa: CASSHIRTSGYNEQFF

d_call: .
clone_size: .
j_call: TRBJ2-7
v_call: TRBV5-1
cdr3_nt: TGCGCCAGCAGCTTGGCCGCAGGCGCCCGCGAGCAGTACTTC
cdr3_aa: CASSLAAGAREQYF

d_call: TRBD1
clone_size: .
j_call: TRBJ2-5
v_call: TRBV7-8
cdr3_nt: TGTGCCAGCAGCTTAAACAGGGGCCCCCAAGAGACCCAGTACTTC
cdr3_aa: CASSLNRGPQETQYF

d_call: .
clone_size: .
j_call: TRBJ2-2
v_call: TRBV7-6
cdr3_nt: TGTGCCAGCAGCTTAGTCGTCGGGGGCACCGGGGAGCTGTTTTTT
cdr3_aa: CASSLVVGGTGELFF

d_call: TRBD2
clone_size: .
j_call: TRBJ2-1
v_call: TRBV5-1
cdr3_nt: TGCGCCAGCAGCCCTGAAGGGCTAGCGGGACACAATGAGCAGTTCTTC
cdr3_aa: CASSPEGLAGHNEQFF

d_call: .
clone_size: .
j_call: TRBJ2-7
v_call: TRBV6-6
cdr3_nt: TGTGCCAGCTTCCCCGGGGGTAGTTCCTACGAGCAGTACTTC
cdr3_aa: CASFPGGSSYEQYF

d_call: TRBD2
clone_size: .
j_call: TRBJ2-1
v_call: TRBV27
cdr3_nt: TGTGCCAGCAGTTCACCTCCAACTAGCGGAGGTGACAATGAGCAGTTCTTC
cdr3_aa: CASSSPPTSGGDNEQFF

d_call: TRBD2
clone_size: .
j_call: TRBJ2-1
v_call: TRBV6-5
cdr3_nt: TGTGCCAGCAGTTTGGGACTAGGTCGGGCAAATGAGCAGTTCTTC
cdr3_aa: CASSLGLGRANEQFF

d_call: .
clone_size: .
j_call: TRBJ2-1
v_call: TRBV13
cdr3_nt: TGTGCCAGCAGCCAGTGGAGCTCCTACAATGAGCAGTTCTTC
cdr3_aa: CASSQWSSYNEQFF

d_call: TRBD2
clone_size: .
j_call: TRBJ2-1
v_call: TRBV6-1
cdr3_nt: TGTGCCAGCAGTGAACTAGCGGCGTACAATGAGCAGTTCTTC
cdr3_aa: CASSELAAYNEQFF

d_call: .
clone_size: .
j_call: TRBJ2-1
v_call: TRBV3-1/TRBV3-2
cdr3_nt: TGTGCCAGCAGCCTACTAAACAATGAGCAGTTCTTC
cdr3_aa: CASSLLNNEQFF

d_call: .
clone_size: once
j_call: TRBJ1-2
v_call: TRBV5-1
cdr3_nt: TGCGCCAGCAGCTTGGGAACTAACCCCTATGGCTACACCTTC
cdr3_aa: CASSLGTNPYGYTF

d_call: TRBD2
clone_size: .
j_call: TRBJ2-1
v_call: TRBV28
cdr3_nt: TGTGCCAGCAGCCTCAGGGGAAAGAAAAGCGGGAGGGCCGGTGAGCAGTTCTTC
cdr3_aa: CASSLRGKKSGRAGEQFF

d_call: .
clone_size: .
j_call: TRBJ2-7
v_call: TRBV19
cdr3_nt: TGTGCCAGTAGTACAGGGAACGCAGGCTACGAGCAGTACTTC
cdr3_aa: CASSTGNAGYEQYF

d_call: .
clone_size: .
j_call: TRBJ1-1
v_call: TRBV10-3
cdr3_nt: TGTGCCATCAGTGAGTCAAACGGAGGGTCGAACACTGAAGCTTTCTTT
cdr3_aa: CAISESNGGSNTEAFF

d_call: TRBD1
clone_size: .
j_call: TRBJ1-1
v_call: TRBV7-2
cdr3_nt: TGTGCCAGCAGCTCTCGACAGGGGGCCTACACTGAAGCTTTCTTT
cdr3_aa: CASSSRQGAYTEAFF

d_call: TRBD1
clone_size: .
j_call: TRBJ2-2
v_call: TRBV3-1/TRBV3-2
cdr3_nt: TGTGCCAGCAAAAAAGGGTCAGGGGGTGGGGAGCTGTTTTTT
cdr3_aa: CASKKGSGGGELFF

d_call: .
clone_size: .
j_call: TRBJ2-7
v_call: TRBV18
cdr3_nt: TGTGCCAGCTCACCACAGGGTCAGGGCGAGCAGTACTTC
cdr3_aa: CASSPQGQGEQYF

d_call: .
clone_size: .
j_call: TRBJ2-1
v_call: TRBV4-3
cdr3_nt: TGCGCCAGCAGCCAAGATTTGATAGCGGCAACCTACAATGAGCAGTTCTTC
cdr3_aa: CASSQDLIAATYNEQFF

d_call: TRBD1
clone_size: .
j_call: TRBJ1-2
v_call: TRBV30
cdr3_nt: TGTGCCTGGAGTGGTTTGGGACAGGGGTTTGGCTACACCTTC
cdr3_aa: CAWSGLGQGFGYTF

d_call: TRBD1
clone_size: .
j_call: TRBJ2-3
v_call: TRBV6-5
cdr3_nt: TGTGCCAGCAGTTTCGGATGGACAGGGGGAACGGATACGCAGTATTTT
cdr3_aa: CASSFGWTGGTDTQYF

d_call: .
clone_size: many
j_call: TRBJ1-2
v_call: TRBV5-4
cdr3_nt: TGTGCCAGCAGCTTGACCAACGGTTATGGCTACACCTTC
cdr3_aa: CASSLTNGYGYTF

d_call: TRBD1
clone_size: .
j_call: TRBJ2-7
v_call: TRBV28
cdr3_nt: TGTGCCAGCAGTTTAAGCCTCGGGGGGACAGGGCTGGACGAGCAGTACTTC
cdr3_aa: CASSLSLGGTGLDEQYF

d_call: .
clone_size: .
j_call: TRBJ1-5
v_call: TRBV27
cdr3_nt: TGTGCCAGCAGCCAGGAGGGGACGGGCCAGCCCCAGCATTTT
cdr3_aa: CASSQEGTGQPQHF

d_call: .
clone_size: .
j_call: TRBJ1-6
v_call: TRBV5-5
cdr3_nt: TGTGCCAGCAGGAAGGGGATTCGCCTCCACTTT
cdr3_aa: CASRKGIRLHF